The 22 T cell receptor beta chains in this list originate from one sample, sequenced in a study of blood T cell repertoires in COVID-19. The table came from immunoSEQ multiplex PCR; TCRdb's copy has only in-frame clones and leaves some out. The sample has around 97,000 clones, 89% seen once; the top ten hold roughly 18%. Material for sequencing was peripheral blood. Receptor source: a woman of 80 years or more in a cohort sampled during active COVID-19.

V and J are TRBV18 and TRBJ1-2, with 7 bases matching TRBD1. CDR1 is KGHSH and CDR2 is LQKENI in the germline V gene. Losses at the gene ends were 5 bases for V and 3 bases for J; bases not matched to a gene: 12. CDR3 length equals 16 residues. CDR3 protein: CASSWSSNRGDYGYTF. Written as DNA, the CDR3 is TGTGCCAGCTCATGGTCGAGTAACAGGGGTGACTATGGCTACACCTTC.

The chain couples TRBV7-3 to TRBJ1-5; perhaps TRBD1 as D (6 bases). This CDR3 region has 13 residues. Per germline, CDR1 SGHTA and CDR2 FQGTGA. The germline V and J ends were trimmed by 4 bases and 4 bases, with 8 bases remaining between them. CDR3 coding DNA: TGTGCCAGCAGCTGGGACATTAATCAGCCCCAGCATTTT. Amino acid sequence: CASSWDINQPQHF.

The count of this clone is one. The CDR3 protein is CASSPRGGYNTEAFF. CDR3 nucleotides: TGTGCCAGCTCACCACGGGGGGGCTATAACACTGAAGCTTTCTTT. J is TRBJ1-1 and V is TRBV18; a weak D match, TRBD1 (6 bases). The CDR3 runs to 15 residues. The germline V and J ends were trimmed by 1 base and 2 bases, with 11 bases remaining between them. Germline-derived CDR1 and CDR2 are KGHSH and LQKENI.

This chain joins TRBV24-1 and TRBJ2-3; 9 bases fit TRBD1. The CDR3 contains 16 residues. After removal of 2 bases from V and 5 bases from J, the junction contained 7 bases not matched to a gene. Germline CDR1 and CDR2: KGHDR and SFDVKD. The CDR3 region is CATSDSPGQGLDTQYF. CDR3 sequence (DNA): TGTGCCACCAGTGATTCCCCGGGACAGGGATTAGATACGCAGTATTTT.

This chain joins TRBV3-1 (or the pseudogene TRBV3-2) and TRBJ2-2; TRBD1 aligns across 12 bases. Germline V gene sequence: CDR1 LGHDT, CDR2 YNNKEL (reference sequence). CDR3 length: 17 amino acids. Germline trimming cut 3 bases from V and 4 bases from J; bases unmatched to any gene: 6. This chain's CDR3 is CASSHGTGGGGTGELFF. CDR3 bases: TGTGCCAGCAGCCACGGGACAGGGGGCGGCGGCACCGGGGAGCTGTTTTTT.

The chain uses TRBV24-1 and TRBJ2-1; 12 nucleotides align to TRBD2. The CDR3 covers 15 residues. Germline CDR1 is KGHDR and CDR2 is SFDVKD. After removal of 3 bases from V and 6 bases from J, the junction contained 2 bases not matched to a gene. The CDR3 loop reads CATSDQGLAGNEQFF. CDR3 DNA: TGTGCCACCAGTGATCAGGGACTAGCGGGCAATGAGCAGTTCTTC.

The chain combines TRBV30 with TRBJ1-1, with 8 bases identical to TRBD1. CDR1 is GTSNPN and CDR2 is SVGIG in the germline V gene (reference sequence). This CDR3 has 13 residues. The junction had 8 bases not matched to a gene; V was cut back by 7 bases and J by 4 bases. The CDR3 DNA reads TGTGCCTCGGCGGGACAGGCGGGCACTGAAGCTTTCTTT. Translating gives CASAGQAGTEAFF.

This rearrangement joins TRBV3-1 (or the pseudogene TRBV3-2) to TRBJ2-1; TRBD2 agrees at 8 bases. This CDR3 has 15 residues. The V gene end was trimmed by 3 bases and the J gene end by 9 bases; junction bases not matched to a gene: 10. The germline V gene has CDR1 LGHDT and CDR2 YNNKEL (reference sequence). The CDR3 is CASSQPGTSRSEQFF. The CDR3 nucleotides are TGTGCCAGCAGCCAGCCCGGGACTAGTCGCAGTGAGCAGTTCTTC.

The chain has TRBV2 and TRBJ2-5, with D possibly being TRBD1 (6 bases). Trimming shortened V by 5 bases and J by 5 bases, and 18 bases separated the two germline ends. The CDR3 extends over 15 amino acids. Germline CDR1 and CDR2: SNHLY and FYNNEI. CDR3 amino acids: CASSFDTGTRETQYF. CDR3 sequence (DNA): TGTGCCAGCAGTTTCGATACCGGGACACGGGAGACCCAGTACTTC.

The chain has TRBV5-5 and TRBJ2-7; 9 positions match TRBD1. Germline lookup yields CDR1 SGHKS and CDR2 YYEKEE (reference sequence). J lost 1 base, V lost 3 bases, and 5 bases had no gene match. The CDR3 is 15 amino acids. The CDR3 reads CASSWGQGKSYEQYF. The CDR3 DNA sequence: TGTGCCAGCAGCTGGGGACAGGGAAAGTCCTACGAGCAGTACTTC.

This rearrangement joins TRBV3-1 (or the pseudogene TRBV3-2) to TRBJ2-3, with D possibly TRBD2 on 5 matching bases. Germline CDR1 LGHDT, CDR2 YNNKEL (reference sequence). The CDR3 contains 15 residues. Trimming left V 4 bases short and J 4 bases short, with 15 bases between. The CDR3 sequence: CASSLQPGVADTQYF. The CDR3, as DNA: TGTGCCAGCAGCCTCCAACCCGGGGTGGCAGATACGCAGTATTTT.

The genes are TRBV7-6 and TRBJ2-1; perhaps TRBD2 as D (5 bases). The germline V and J ends were trimmed by 2 bases and 7 bases, with 18 bases remaining between them. The CDR3 covers 16 residues. Germline-derived CDR1 and CDR2 are SGHVS and FNYEAQ. The CDR3 region has the DNA TGTGCCAGCAGCTTATTAAGGGAGTCGAATATGAATGAGCAGTTCTTC. It yields the protein CASSLLRESNMNEQFF.

The genes are TRBV29-1 and TRBJ2-7; 11 bases align to TRBD2. CDR3 length: 13 amino acids. Germline CDR1 is SQVTM and CDR2 is ANQGSEA. V lost 7 bases, J lost 6 bases, and 8 bases stayed unmatched. The CDR3 DNA sequence: TGCAGCGGCGAAACTAGCGGGGGTCTCGAGCAGTACTTC. Its translation: CSGETSGGLEQYF.

This sequence joins TRBV19 and TRBJ1-1; unclear D gene. Germline V gene data show CDR1 as LNHDA and CDR2 as SQIVND (reference sequence). This CDR3 has 13 amino acids. V gave up 3 bases and J gave up 10 bases, with 15 bases separating them. This CDR3 is CASSIWVEGAAFF. The CDR3 DNA reads TGTGCCAGTAGTATTTGGGTTGAGGGAGCAGCTTTCTTT.

Only a few counts were recorded for this clone. The V call is TRBV4-1, the J call TRBJ2-4; 10 nucleotides agree with TRBD2. V lost 2 bases, J lost 9 bases, and 13 bases stayed unmatched. Germline values: CDR1 MGHRA, CDR2 YSYEKL. This CDR3 is 17 amino acids long. The CDR3 sequence: CASSQPSRAGGLVIQYF. CDR3 DNA: TGCGCCAGCAGCCAACCAAGTCGAGCGGGGGGGCTAGTCATTCAGTACTTC.

CDR3: CASSETYSLQAFF. The CDR3, as DNA: TGTGCCAGCAGTGAAACCTACAGCCTTCAGGCGTTCTTC. The chain joins TRBV6-1 to TRBJ2-1; the D is unclear. Between the trimmed V and J ends, which lost 2 bases and 15 bases, there was a span of 17 bases. Per the germline V gene, CDR1 is MNHNS and CDR2 is SASEGT. The CDR3 totals 13 residues.

This rearrangement joins TRBV19 to TRBJ2-1; TRBD1 matches at 7 bases. The CDR3 runs 15 residues. The ends lost 5 bases at V and 0 bases at J; junction bases unmatched: 4. Germline loops: CDR1 LNHDA, CDR2 SQIVND (reference sequence). The CDR3 reads CASSLQGNSYNEQFF. CDR3 bases: TGTGCCAGTAGTCTACAGGGGAACTCCTACAATGAGCAGTTCTTC.

The chain carries TRBV10-3 and TRBJ2-1; 10 positions agree with TRBD2. The CDR3 has 17 amino acids. The germline V gene has CDR1 ENHRY and CDR2 SYGVKD. With V trimmed by 3 bases and J by 8 bases, 13 bases remained unmatched. The CDR3 coding sequence is TGTGCCATCAGTGATGGTCGGGGACTAGCGTTGGGGGATGAGCAGTTCTTC. The encoded protein is CAISDGRGLALGDEQFF.

The rearrangement links TRBV3-1 (or the pseudogene TRBV3-2) to TRBJ2-2; 9 nucleotides line up with TRBD2. Germline V lookup: CDR1 LGHDT, CDR2 YNNKEL (reference sequence). CDR3 length equals 15 residues. The V and J ends lost 8 bases and 8 bases, in that order; junction bases with no gene match: 12. The CDR3 protein is CASRLGSGSSGELFF. DNA for the CDR3: TGTGCCAGCCGCCTGGGTAGCGGGAGTTCGGGGGAGCTGTTTTTT.

V gene TRBV7-2 combines with J gene TRBJ1-3; D gene ambiguous. Trimming pared 0 bases from V and 0 bases from J, leaving 6 bases between. The germline V gene has CDR1 SGHTA and CDR2 FQGNSA. This CDR3 region has 15 residues. The CDR3 sequence: CASSLAETSGNTIYF. The CDR3 nucleotides read TGTGCCAGCAGCTTAGCGGAGACCTCTGGAAACACCATATATTTT.

V gene TRBV30 combines with J gene TRBJ2-3, with D possibly matching TRBD1 (5 bases). This CDR3 has 14 residues. Germline V lookup: CDR1 GTSNPN, CDR2 SVGIG (reference sequence). Trimming pared 7 bases from V and 1 base from J, leaving 15 bases between. The CDR3 nucleotides are TGTGCCTCCACAGGAACCCCCGGCACAGATACGCAGTATTTT. This codes for CASTGTPGTDTQYF. The whole variable domain, filled in from reference TRBV30 and TRBJ2-3, reads SQTIHQWPATLVQPVGSPLSLECTVEGTSNPNLYWYRQAAGRGLQLLFYSVGIGQISSEVPQNLSASRPQDRQFILSSKKLLLSDSGFYLCASTGTPGTDTQYFGPGTRLTVL.

This rearrangement joins TRBV7-9 to TRBJ2-7; 7 bases fit TRBD2. The V gene end was trimmed by 5 bases and the J gene end by 0 bases; junction bases not matched to a gene: 19. This CDR3 comprises 19 residues. CDR1 and CDR2 (germline): SEHNR, FQNEAQ (reference sequence). The CDR3: CASSKPRRGSGGTSYEQYF. The CDR3 DNA sequence: TGTGCCAGCAGCAAACCCCGGCGGGGGTCAGGTGGTACCTCCTACGAGCAGTACTTC.